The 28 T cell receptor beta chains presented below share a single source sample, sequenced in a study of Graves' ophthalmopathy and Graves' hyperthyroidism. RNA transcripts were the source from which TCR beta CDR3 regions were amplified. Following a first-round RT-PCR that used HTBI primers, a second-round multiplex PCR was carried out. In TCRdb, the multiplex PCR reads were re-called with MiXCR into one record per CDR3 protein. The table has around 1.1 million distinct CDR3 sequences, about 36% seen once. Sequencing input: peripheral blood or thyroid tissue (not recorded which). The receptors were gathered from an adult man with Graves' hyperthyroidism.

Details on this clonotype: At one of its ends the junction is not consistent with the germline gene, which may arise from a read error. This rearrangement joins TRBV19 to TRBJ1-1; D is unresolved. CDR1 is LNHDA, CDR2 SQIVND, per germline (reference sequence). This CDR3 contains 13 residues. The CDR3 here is CASRSSGNTGAFF. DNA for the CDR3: TGTGCCAGTAGAAGTAGCGGGAACACTGGAGCTTTCTTT.

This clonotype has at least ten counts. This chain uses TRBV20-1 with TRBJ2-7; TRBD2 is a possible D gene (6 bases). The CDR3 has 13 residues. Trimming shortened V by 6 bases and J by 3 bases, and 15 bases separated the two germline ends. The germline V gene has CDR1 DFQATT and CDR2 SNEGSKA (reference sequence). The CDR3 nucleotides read TGCAGTGCCTCCGGGACTTGGGGCTACGAGCAGTACTTC. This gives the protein CSASGTWGYEQYF.

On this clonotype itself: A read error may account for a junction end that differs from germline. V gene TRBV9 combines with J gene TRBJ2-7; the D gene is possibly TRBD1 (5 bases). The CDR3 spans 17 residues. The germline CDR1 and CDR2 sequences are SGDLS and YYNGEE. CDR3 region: CVSSVEPQTVPGYEQYF. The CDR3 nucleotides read TGTGTCAGCAGCGTAGAACCACAGACAGTACCCGGGTACGAGCAGTACTTC.

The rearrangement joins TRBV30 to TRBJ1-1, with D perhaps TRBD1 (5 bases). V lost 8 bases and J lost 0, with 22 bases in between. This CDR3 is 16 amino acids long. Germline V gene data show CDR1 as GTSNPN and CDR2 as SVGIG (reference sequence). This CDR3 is CASSPPVGTVNTEAFF. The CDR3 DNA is TGTGCCAGCAGCCCCCCGGTGGGGACGGTGAACACTGAAGCTTTCTTT.

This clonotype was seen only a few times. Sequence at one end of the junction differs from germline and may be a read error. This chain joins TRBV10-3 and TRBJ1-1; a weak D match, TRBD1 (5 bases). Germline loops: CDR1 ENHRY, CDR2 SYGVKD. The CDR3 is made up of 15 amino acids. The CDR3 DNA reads TGTGCCAGCAGTCCCCGGACACTTATGAACACTGAAGCTTTCTTT. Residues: CASSPRTLMNTEAFF.

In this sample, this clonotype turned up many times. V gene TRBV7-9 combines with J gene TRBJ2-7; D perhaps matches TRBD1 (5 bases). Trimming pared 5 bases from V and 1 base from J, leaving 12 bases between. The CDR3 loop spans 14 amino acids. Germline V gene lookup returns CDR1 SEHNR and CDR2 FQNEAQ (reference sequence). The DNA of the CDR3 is TGTGCCAGCAGCGAGGACAATTTTTCCTACGAGCAGTACTTC. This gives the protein CASSEDNFSYEQYF.

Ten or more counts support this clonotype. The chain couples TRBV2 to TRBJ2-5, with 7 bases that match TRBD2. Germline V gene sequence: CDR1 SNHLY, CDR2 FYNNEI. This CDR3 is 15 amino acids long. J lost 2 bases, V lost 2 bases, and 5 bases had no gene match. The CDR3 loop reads CASSEFLAAQETQYF. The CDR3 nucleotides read TGTGCCAGCAGTGAATTCCTAGCGGCGCAAGAGACCCAGTACTTC.

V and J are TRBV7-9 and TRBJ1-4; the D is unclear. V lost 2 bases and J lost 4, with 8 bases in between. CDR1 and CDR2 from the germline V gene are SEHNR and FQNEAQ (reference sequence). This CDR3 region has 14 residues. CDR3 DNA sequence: TGTGCCAGCAGCTTAACGCTCGATAATGAAAAACTGTTTTTT. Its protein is CASSLTLDNEKLFF.

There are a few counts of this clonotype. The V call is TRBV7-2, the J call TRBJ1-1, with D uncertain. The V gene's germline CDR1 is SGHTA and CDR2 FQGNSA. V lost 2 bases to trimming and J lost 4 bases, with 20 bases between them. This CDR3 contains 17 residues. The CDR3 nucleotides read TGTGCCAGCAGCTTAAGGCGGGGTGAGTTTGAAGGCACTGAAGCTTTCTTT. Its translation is CASSLRRGEFEGTEAFF. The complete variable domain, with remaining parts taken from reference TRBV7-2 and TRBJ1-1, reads GAGVSQSPSNKVTEKGKDVELRCDPISGHTALYWYRQSLGQGLEFLIYFQGNSAPDKSGLPSDRFSAERTGGSVSTLTIQRTQQEDSAVYLCASSLRRGEFEGTEAFFGQGTRLTVV.

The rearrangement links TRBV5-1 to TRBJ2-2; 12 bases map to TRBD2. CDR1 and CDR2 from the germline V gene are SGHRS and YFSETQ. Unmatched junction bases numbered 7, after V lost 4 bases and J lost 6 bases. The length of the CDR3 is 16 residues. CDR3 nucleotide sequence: TGCGCCAGCAGCGGCCCGACTAGCGGGAGATCCGGGGAGCTGTTTTTT. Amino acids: CASSGPTSGRSGELFF.

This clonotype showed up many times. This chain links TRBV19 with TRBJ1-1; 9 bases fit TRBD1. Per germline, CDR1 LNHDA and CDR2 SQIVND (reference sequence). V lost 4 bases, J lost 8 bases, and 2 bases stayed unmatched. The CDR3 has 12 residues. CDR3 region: CASSTTGGEAFF. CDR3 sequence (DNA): TGTGCCAGTAGTACTACAGGGGGCGAAGCTTTCTTT.

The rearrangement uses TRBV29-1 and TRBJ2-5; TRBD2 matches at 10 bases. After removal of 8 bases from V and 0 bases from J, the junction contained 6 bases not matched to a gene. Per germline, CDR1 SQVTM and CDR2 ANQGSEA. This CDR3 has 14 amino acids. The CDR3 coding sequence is TGCAGCTTGCCACTAGCGGGGAACCAAGAGACCCAGTACTTC. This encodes CSLPLAGNQETQYF.

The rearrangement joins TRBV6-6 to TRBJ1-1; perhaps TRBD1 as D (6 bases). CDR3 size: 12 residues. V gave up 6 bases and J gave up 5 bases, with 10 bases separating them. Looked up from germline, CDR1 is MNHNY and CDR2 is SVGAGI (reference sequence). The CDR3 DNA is TGTGCCAGCAGCACCAGGGGAACTGAAGCTTTCTTT. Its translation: CASSTRGTEAFF.

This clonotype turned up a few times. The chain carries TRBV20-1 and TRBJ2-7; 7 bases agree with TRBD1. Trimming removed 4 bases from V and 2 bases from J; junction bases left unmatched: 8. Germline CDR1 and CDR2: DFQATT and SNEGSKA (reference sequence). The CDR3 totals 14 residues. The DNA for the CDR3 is TGCAGTGCTAAGAAAACAGGGGCGACCTACGAGCAGTACTTC. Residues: CSAKKTGATYEQYF.

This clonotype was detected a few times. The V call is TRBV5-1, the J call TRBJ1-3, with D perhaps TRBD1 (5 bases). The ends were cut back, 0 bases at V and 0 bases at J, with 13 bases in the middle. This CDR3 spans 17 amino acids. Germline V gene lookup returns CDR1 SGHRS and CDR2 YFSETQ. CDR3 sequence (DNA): TGCGCCAGCAGCTTGGGTGGGGCGCAGATCTCTGGAAACACCATATATTTT. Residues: CASSLGGAQISGNTIYF.

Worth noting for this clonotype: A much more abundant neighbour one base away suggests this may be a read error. Here the CDR3 reads CSARPVGSGTQYF. Written as DNA, the CDR3 is TGCAGTGCGAGACCAGTGGGATCAGGGACCCAGTACTTC. This chain joins TRBV20-1 and TRBJ2-5; D is uncertain. This CDR3 contains 13 residues. Trimming removed 6 bases from V and 7 bases from J, with 18 bases in between. The V gene's germline CDR1 is DFQATT and CDR2 SNEGSKA (reference sequence).

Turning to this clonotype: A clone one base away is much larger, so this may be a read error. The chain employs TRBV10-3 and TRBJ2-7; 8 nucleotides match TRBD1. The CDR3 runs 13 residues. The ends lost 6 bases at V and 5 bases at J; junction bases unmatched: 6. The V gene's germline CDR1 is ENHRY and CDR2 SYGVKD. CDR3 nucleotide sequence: TGTGCCATCAGACCGGACAGGGTCAACGAGCAGTACTTC. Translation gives CAIRPDRVNEQYF.

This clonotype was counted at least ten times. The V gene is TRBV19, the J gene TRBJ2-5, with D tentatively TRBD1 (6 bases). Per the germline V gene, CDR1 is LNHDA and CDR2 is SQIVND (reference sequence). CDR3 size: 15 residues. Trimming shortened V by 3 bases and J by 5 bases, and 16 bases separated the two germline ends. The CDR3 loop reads CASSMKDSPRETQYF. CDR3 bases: TGTGCCAGTAGTATGAAGGACAGCCCAAGGGAGACCCAGTACTTC.

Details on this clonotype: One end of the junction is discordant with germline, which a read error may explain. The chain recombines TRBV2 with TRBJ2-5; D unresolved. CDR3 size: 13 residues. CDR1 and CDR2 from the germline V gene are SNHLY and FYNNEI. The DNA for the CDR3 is TGCGCCAGCACGGGCCTCGAGGTCGGGACCCAGTACTTC. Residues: CASTGLEVGTQYF. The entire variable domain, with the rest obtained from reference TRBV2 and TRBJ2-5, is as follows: EPEVTQTPSHQVTQMGQEVILRCVPISNHLYFYWYRQILGQKVEFLVSFYNNEISEKSEIFDDQFSVERPDGSNFTLKIRSTKLEDSAMYFCASTGLEVGTQYFGPGTRLLVL.

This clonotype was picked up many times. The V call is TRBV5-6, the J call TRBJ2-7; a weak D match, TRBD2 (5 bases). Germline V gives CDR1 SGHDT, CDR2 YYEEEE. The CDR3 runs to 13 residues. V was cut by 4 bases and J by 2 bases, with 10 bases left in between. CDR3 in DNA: TGTGCCAGCAGCCGGGGTGAGGCCTACGAGCAGTACTTC. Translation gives CASSRGEAYEQYF.

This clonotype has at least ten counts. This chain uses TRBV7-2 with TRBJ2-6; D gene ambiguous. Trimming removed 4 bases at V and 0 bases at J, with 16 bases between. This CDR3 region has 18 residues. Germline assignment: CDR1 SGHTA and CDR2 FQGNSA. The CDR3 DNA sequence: TGTGCCAGCAGCTCCGGCGATTCTCCACTCTCTGGGGCCAACGTCCTGACTTTC. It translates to CASSSGDSPLSGANVLTF.

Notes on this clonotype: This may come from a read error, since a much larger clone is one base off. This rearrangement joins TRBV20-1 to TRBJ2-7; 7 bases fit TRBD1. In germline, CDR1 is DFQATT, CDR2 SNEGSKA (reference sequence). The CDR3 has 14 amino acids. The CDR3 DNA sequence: TGCAGTGCTAGAGATCGCGAGGGGGCGAGCGAGCAGTGCTTC. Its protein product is CSARDREGASEQCF.

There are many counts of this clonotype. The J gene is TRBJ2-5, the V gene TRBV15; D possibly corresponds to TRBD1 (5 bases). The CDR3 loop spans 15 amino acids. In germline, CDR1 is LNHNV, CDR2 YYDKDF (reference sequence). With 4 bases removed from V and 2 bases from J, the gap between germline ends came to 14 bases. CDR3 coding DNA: TGTGCCACCAGCATGGGGCTGGCGGTTCAAGAGACCCAGTACTTC. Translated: CATSMGLAVQETQYF.

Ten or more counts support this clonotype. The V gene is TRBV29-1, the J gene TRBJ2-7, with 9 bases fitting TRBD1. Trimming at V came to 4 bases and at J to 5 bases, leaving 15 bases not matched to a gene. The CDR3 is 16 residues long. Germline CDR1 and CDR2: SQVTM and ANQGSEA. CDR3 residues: CSVARGFDRGSDEQYF. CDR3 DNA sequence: TGCAGCGTTGCGAGAGGGTTTGACAGGGGGTCCGACGAGCAGTACTTC.

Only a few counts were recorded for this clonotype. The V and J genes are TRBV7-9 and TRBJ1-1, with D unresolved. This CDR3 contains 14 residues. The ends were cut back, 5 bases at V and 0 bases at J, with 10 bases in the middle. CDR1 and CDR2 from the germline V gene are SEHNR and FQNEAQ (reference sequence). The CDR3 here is CASSHQAMNTEAFF. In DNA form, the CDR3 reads TGTGCCAGCAGCCATCAAGCCATGAACACTGAAGCTTTCTTT.

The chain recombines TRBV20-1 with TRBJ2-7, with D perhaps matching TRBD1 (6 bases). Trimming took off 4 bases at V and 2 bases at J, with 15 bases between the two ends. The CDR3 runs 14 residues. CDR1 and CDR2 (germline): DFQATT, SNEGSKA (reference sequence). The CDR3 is CSAIPGHGTYEQYF. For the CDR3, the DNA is TGCAGTGCTATACCGGGACACGGAACCTACGAGCAGTACTTC.

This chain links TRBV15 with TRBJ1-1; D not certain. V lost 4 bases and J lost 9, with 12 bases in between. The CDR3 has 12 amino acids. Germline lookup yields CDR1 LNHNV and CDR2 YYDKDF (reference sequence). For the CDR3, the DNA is TGTGCCACCAGCAAGAGTACTCAACAAGCTTTCTTT. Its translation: CATSKSTQQAFF.

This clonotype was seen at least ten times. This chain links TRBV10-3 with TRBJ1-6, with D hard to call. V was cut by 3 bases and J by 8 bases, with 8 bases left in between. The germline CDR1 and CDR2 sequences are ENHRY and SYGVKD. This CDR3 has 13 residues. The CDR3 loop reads CAISENFDSPLHF. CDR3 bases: TGTGCCATCAGTGAAAACTTTGATTCACCCCTCCACTTT.